Each of the 26 T cell receptor beta chains below was sequenced from the same sample in a study of cytomegalovirus exposure and HLA in healthy donors. The method was immunoSEQ multiplex PCR; TCRdb's version includes in-frame clones alone and lacks a portion of them. The top ten hold 2.5% to 3.5% of the sample, which has 150,000 to 200,000 clones, 80% to 85% seen once. Sequencing was carried out using PBMCs. These receptors all come from a woman between 18 and 29 years old in good health and CMV-seropositive.

V usage is TRBV11-1 and J usage is TRBJ1-1; D not resolved. Germline V gives CDR1 SGHAT, CDR2 FQDESV (reference sequence). Deletions cut 3 bases from V and 0 bases from J, with 5 bases between. This CDR3 contains 13 residues. CDR3 in amino acids: CASSFSLNTEAFF. The CDR3 DNA reads as TGTGCCAGCAGCTTCTCCCTGAACACTGAAGCTTTCTTT.

This clone was seen a single time. This chain uses TRBV21-1 with TRBJ2-3; the tabulated D call, TRBD2, remains unverified against the DNA. TRBV21-1 is marked as a pseudogene. The CDR3 covers 14 residues. The CDR3 loop is CASSIAGAPDTQYF. CDR3 coding DNA: TGTGCCAGCAGCATCGCGGGGGCACCAGATACGCAGTATTTT.

The J gene is TRBJ2-2, the V gene TRBV7-6, with D perhaps TRBD1 (6 bases). Germline values: CDR1 SGHVS, CDR2 FNYEAQ. The CDR3 is made up of 16 amino acids. Between the trimmed V and J ends, which lost 0 bases and 0 bases, there was a span of 8 bases. CDR3 protein: CASSLAGAPNTGELFF. CDR3 nucleotide sequence: TGTGCCAGCAGCTTAGCGGGGGCCCCGAACACCGGGGAGCTGTTTTTT.

The chain recombines TRBV25-1 with TRBJ2-3, with 7 bases that match TRBD1. Germline CDR1 is MGHDK and CDR2 is SYGVNS. V trimming: 4 bases; J trimming: 2 bases; junction bases outside the gene matches: 6. The CDR3 length is 15 residues. The chain's CDR3 is CASSVSGGYTDTQYF. The CDR3 nucleotides read TGTGCCAGCAGTGTTTCAGGGGGATACACAGATACGCAGTATTTT.

The chain links TRBV6-1 to TRBJ2-7; D ambiguous. This CDR3 comprises 11 residues. From germline, CDR1 is MNHNS and CDR2 SASEGT. Trimming pared 9 bases from V and 5 bases from J, leaving 11 bases between. CDR3 protein: CASTYRDEQYF. The CDR3 coding sequence is TGTGCCAGTACTTATCGGGACGAGCAGTACTTC.

The gene calls are TRBV5-6 and TRBJ2-1; weak D call: TRBD1 (6 bases). The V gene's germline CDR1 is SGHDT and CDR2 YYEEEE. The V end was cut by 8 bases, the J end by 3 bases, with 18 bases between. This CDR3 has 15 residues. The CDR3, as DNA: TGTGCCAGTACTACCTCGACAGGAAACTACAATGAGCAGTTCTTC. Protein sequence: CASTTSTGNYNEQFF.

The gene calls are TRBV9 and TRBJ2-2; no clear D. The CDR3 contains 16 residues. Trimming cost V 3 bases and J 2 bases, with 14 bases left between them. In germline, CDR1 is SGDLS, CDR2 YYNGEE. The CDR3 spells CASSGVRNGNTGELFF. In DNA form, the CDR3 reads TGTGCCAGCAGCGGAGTGCGGAATGGAAACACCGGGGAGCTGTTTTTT. The variable domain in full, completed from reference TRBV9 and TRBJ2-2, reads DSGVTQTPKHLITATGQRVTLRCSPRSGDLSVYWYQQSLDQGLQFLIQYYNGEERAKGNILERFSAQQFPDLHSELNLSSLELGDSALYFCASSGVRNGNTGELFFGEGSRLTVL.

CDR3 sequence reads: CASTQTPGGLYNEQFF. DNA for the CDR3: TGTGCCAGCACCCAAACCCCGGGGGGACTTTACAATGAGCAGTTCTTC. V usage is TRBV9 and J usage is TRBJ2-1; 7 bases are shared with TRBD2. The CDR3 runs 16 residues. The ends lost 6 bases at V and 4 bases at J; junction bases unmatched: 13. Germline V gene lookup returns CDR1 SGDLS and CDR2 YYNGEE. The variable domain in full, completed from reference TRBV9 and TRBJ2-1, reads DSGVTQTPKHLITATGQRVTLRCSPRSGDLSVYWYQQSLDQGLQFLIQYYNGEERAKGNILERFSAQQFPDLHSELNLSSLELGDSALYFCASTQTPGGLYNEQFFGPGTRLTVL.

V usage is TRBV6-5 and J usage is TRBJ1-5, with a weak D call TRBD1 (5 bases). Between the trimmed V and J ends, which lost 2 bases and 4 bases, there was a span of 9 bases. Germline CDR1 MNHEY, CDR2 SVGAGI. The CDR3 extends over 14 amino acids. The CDR3 sequence: CASSYMQGNQPQHF. CDR3 in DNA: TGTGCCAGCAGTTACATGCAGGGTAATCAGCCCCAGCATTTT.

The chain is built from TRBV10-3 and TRBJ2-5, with 10 bases aligning to TRBD1. J gave up 4 bases and V 4 bases, and 6 bases lay outside the gene matches. Germline V CDR1 and CDR2: ENHRY, SYGVKD. CDR3 length equals 15 residues. The CDR3 region has the DNA TGTGCCATCAGTGTCGGGACAGGGGCGTCAGAGACCCAGTACTTC. Encoded protein: CAISVGTGASETQYF.

The chain is built from TRBV2 and TRBJ2-2; D is undetermined. CDR3 length: 12 residues. CDR1 is SNHLY, CDR2 FYNNEI, per germline. The V and J ends lost 10 bases and 5 bases respectively, with 11 bases between them. The CDR3 nucleotides read TGTGCCACCCGGGTTAGGACCGGGGAGCTGTTTTTT. Protein sequence: CATRVRTGELFF.

This chain joins TRBV4-1 and TRBJ2-7; no firm D call. In germline, CDR1 is MGHRA, CDR2 YSYEKL. This CDR3 is built from 13 residues. Trimming removed 1 base from V and 4 bases from J, with 8 bases in between. The CDR3 nucleotides are TGCGCCAGCAGCCAAGCTGAAACATACGAGCAGTACTTC. Amino acid sequence: CASSQAETYEQYF.

V gene TRBV2 combines with J gene TRBJ1-1, with 7 positions matching TRBD1. After removal of 6 bases from V and 5 bases from J, the junction contained 9 bases not matched to a gene. Germline lookup yields CDR1 SNHLY and CDR2 FYNNEI. CDR3 length: 14 residues. The DNA of the CDR3 is TGTGCCAGCAGGCTTGGATCCAGGGGGACTGAAGCTTTCTTT. Translating gives CASRLGSRGTEAFF.

The chain combines TRBV11-2 with TRBJ2-7; D remains unclear. Germline V lookup: CDR1 SGHAT, CDR2 FQNNGV. V shed 5 bases and J shed 0 bases, with 17 bases lying between them. The CDR3 sequence is 16 residues long. DNA of the CDR3: TGTGCCAGCAGCCAGCGCGCCCCGCGGTACTCCTACGAGCAGTACTTC. This codes for CASSQRAPRYSYEQYF.

V is TRBV2 and J is TRBJ1-4; 8 bases are shared with TRBD1. CDR1 and CDR2 from the germline V gene are SNHLY and FYNNEI. The CDR3 has 16 amino acids. V gave up 1 base and J gave up 8 bases; unmatched junction bases: 9. CDR3 sequence reads: CASSEGAGGFWEKLFF. In nucleotides, the CDR3 is TGTGCCAGCAGTGAAGGGGCAGGGGGCTTTTGGGAAAAACTGTTTTTT.

The chain recombines TRBV10-3 with TRBJ2-2, with TRBD2 matching over 7 bases. CDR3 length: 15 residues. V trimming: 8 bases; J trimming: 1 base; junction bases outside the gene matches: 7. Per the germline V gene, CDR1 is ENHRY and CDR2 is SYGVKD. The CDR3 DNA is TGTGCCATCCAAGAGTGGGGGGGGAACACCGGGGAGCTGTTTTTT. This gives the protein CAIQEWGGNTGELFF.

The genes are TRBV7-6 and TRBJ2-1; tentatively, D is TRBD2 (6 bases). Germline CDR1 SGHVS, CDR2 FNYEAQ. The CDR3 is 14 residues long. The V gene lost 8 bases and the J gene lost 3 bases, with 14 bases spanning the gap. This chain's CDR3 is CASGPTGGYNEQFF. CDR3 nucleotide sequence: TGTGCCAGCGGCCCCACCGGGGGCTACAATGAGCAGTTCTTC. Using reference TRBV7-6 and TRBJ2-1 for the parts outside the CDR3, the full variable domain is GAGVSQSPRYKVTKRGQDVALRCDPISGHVSLYWYRQALGQGPEFLTYFNYEAQQDKSGLPNDRFSAERPEGSISTLTIQRTEQRDSAMYRCASGPTGGYNEQFFGPGTRLTVL.

This clone came up a few times. This chain uses TRBV7-2 with TRBJ1-2; 8 bases match TRBD1. CDR1 is SGHTA, CDR2 FQGNSA, per germline. Trimming took 5 bases from V and 5 from J; bases not matched to a gene: 10. This CDR3 contains 15 residues. CDR3 bases: TGTGCCAGCAGCACTTCCGGGCAGGGGGCATATGGCTACACCTTC. Its protein is CASSTSGQGAYGYTF.

The chain couples TRBV19 to TRBJ1-5; TRBD1 might be the D (6 bases). This CDR3 is 16 amino acids long. The V end lost 11 bases, the J end lost 1 base, and 21 bases lay between the germline ends. From germline, CDR1 is LNHDA and CDR2 SQIVND (reference sequence). CDR3 sequence: CAAKARGAQSNQPQHF. CDR3 sequence (DNA): TGTGCCGCAAAGGCGCGGGGGGCGCAAAGCAATCAGCCCCAGCATTTT. Based on the CDR3 plus reference TRBV19 and TRBJ1-5, the full variable domain is DGGITQSPKYLFRKEGQNVTLSCEQNLNHDAMYWYRQDPGQGLRLIYYSQIVNDFQKGDIAEGYSVSREKKESFPLTVTSAQKNPTAFYLCAAKARGAQSNQPQHFGDGTRLSIL.

This chain connects TRBV5-1 to TRBJ1-5; D gene ambiguous. The length of the CDR3 is 14 residues. The germline V and J ends were trimmed by 0 bases and 6 bases, with 10 bases remaining between them. The germline CDR1 and CDR2 sequences are SGHRS and YFSETQ. For the CDR3, the DNA is TGCGCCAGCAGCTTGGAGTCGGCGGGTCAGCCCCAGCATTTT. It yields the protein CASSLESAGQPQHF.

This clone was counted between two and nine times. The chain carries TRBV19 and TRBJ1-2, with 11 bases that match TRBD1. Germline V CDR1 and CDR2: LNHDA, SQIVND (reference sequence). Trimming removed 6 bases from V and 7 bases from J; junction bases left unmatched: 13. The CDR3 extends over 16 amino acids. CDR3 in amino acids: CASSQNPGQGVSGYTF. The CDR3 DNA reads as TGTGCCAGTAGCCAGAATCCGGGACAGGGGGTCTCTGGCTACACCTTC.

V gene TRBV11-2 combines with J gene TRBJ2-5; possibly TRBD1 for D (6 bases). The V and J ends lost 4 bases and 4 bases respectively, with 10 bases between them. The CDR3 totals 13 residues. In germline, CDR1 is SGHAT, CDR2 FQNNGV. CDR3 in DNA: TGTGCCAGCAGCTCACAGGGACCAGAGACCCAGTACTTC. This codes for CASSSQGPETQYF.

V is TRBV2 and J is TRBJ2-3; 9 bases line up with TRBD1. V dropped 11 bases and J dropped 3; count of bases not matched to a gene: 9. Germline values: CDR1 SNHLY, CDR2 FYNNEI. This CDR3 comprises 14 residues. This CDR3 reads CAGTGTGSTDTQYF. CDR3 nucleotide sequence: TGTGCCGGGACCGGGACAGGGAGTACAGATACGCAGTATTTT. Together with reference TRBV2 and TRBJ2-3, the CDR3 gives the full variable domain: EPEVTQTPSHQVTQMGQEVILRCVPISNHLYFYWYRQILGQKVEFLVSFYNNEISEKSEIFDDQFSVERPDGSNFTLKIRSTKLEDSAMYFCAGTGTGSTDTQYFGPGTRLTVL.

The chain is built from TRBV2 and TRBJ2-1; 8 bases align to TRBD1. V was pared by 5 bases and J by 0 bases, with 3 bases of the junction left unmatched. Germline loops: CDR1 SNHLY, CDR2 FYNNEI. The CDR3 has 15 amino acids. CDR3 protein: CASSLQGGSYNEQFF. The CDR3 bases are TGTGCCAGCAGTTTACAGGGGGGCTCCTACAATGAGCAGTTCTTC.

The rearrangement links TRBV27 to TRBJ1-2, with D maybe TRBD1 (5 bases). The germline gives CDR1 MNHEY, CDR2 SMNVEV (reference sequence). The CDR3 contains 14 residues. The V end was cut by 5 bases, the J end by 5 bases, with 15 bases between. The CDR3 region has the DNA TGTGCCAGCAGTCCCGGGGGGGGGAATTATGGCTACACCTTC. Translation gives CASSPGGGNYGYTF.

V is TRBV5-1 and J is TRBJ1-2; 8 bases agree with TRBD1. With 4 bases clipped from V and 4 bases from J, the junction kept 9 bases outside the gene matches. The CDR3 is made up of 15 amino acids. CDR1 is SGHRS and CDR2 is YFSETQ in the germline V gene. The CDR3 DNA sequence: TGCGCCAGCAGCCCCACTGGACAGGGTATCTATGGCTACACCTTC. The encoded protein is CASSPTGQGIYGYTF. The whole variable domain, remainder taken from reference TRBV5-1 and TRBJ1-2, is KAGVTQTPRYLIKTRGQQVTLSCSPISGHRSVSWYQQTPGQGLQFLFEYFSETQRNKGNFPGRFSGRQFSNSRSEMNVSTLELGDSALYLCASSPTGQGIYGYTFGSGTRLTVV.